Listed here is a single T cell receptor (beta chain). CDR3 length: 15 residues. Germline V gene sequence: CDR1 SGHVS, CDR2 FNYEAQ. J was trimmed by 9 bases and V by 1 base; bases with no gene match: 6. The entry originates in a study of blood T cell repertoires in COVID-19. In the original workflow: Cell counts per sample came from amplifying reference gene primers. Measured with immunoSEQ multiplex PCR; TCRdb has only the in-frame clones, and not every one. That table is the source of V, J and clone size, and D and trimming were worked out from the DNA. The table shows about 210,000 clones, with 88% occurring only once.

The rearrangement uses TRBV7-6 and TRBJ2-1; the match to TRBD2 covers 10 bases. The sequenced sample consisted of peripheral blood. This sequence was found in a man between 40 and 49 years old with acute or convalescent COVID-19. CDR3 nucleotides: TGTGCCAGCAGCTTAGGGGCTAGCGGGAGCACTGAGCAGTTCTTC. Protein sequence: CASSLGASGSTEQFF.